This TCR beta chain stems from a study of blood T cell repertoires in COVID-19. Across the study: Samples representing acute and convalescent COVID-19 were sourced from the United States, Italy and Spain.

Data came from immunoSEQ multiplex PCR; TCRdb stores just in-frame clones and leaves some out. The sample shows hundreds of thousands of clones, about 85% of them seen only once. The receptor was isolated from a woman younger than 35 who had recovered from COVID-19. Sequenced: peripheral blood.

Here the CDR3 reads CAWNKQGLGYNSPLHF. CDR3 DNA sequence: TGTGCCTGGAATAAACAGGGATTGGGTTATAATTCACCCCTCCACTTT. The chain uses TRBV30 and TRBJ1-6; possible D gene TRBD1, 6 bases. The germline V and J ends were trimmed by 4 bases and 4 bases, with 17 bases remaining between them. CDR3 length: 16 amino acids. Germline values: CDR1 GTSNPN, CDR2 SVGIG (reference sequence).